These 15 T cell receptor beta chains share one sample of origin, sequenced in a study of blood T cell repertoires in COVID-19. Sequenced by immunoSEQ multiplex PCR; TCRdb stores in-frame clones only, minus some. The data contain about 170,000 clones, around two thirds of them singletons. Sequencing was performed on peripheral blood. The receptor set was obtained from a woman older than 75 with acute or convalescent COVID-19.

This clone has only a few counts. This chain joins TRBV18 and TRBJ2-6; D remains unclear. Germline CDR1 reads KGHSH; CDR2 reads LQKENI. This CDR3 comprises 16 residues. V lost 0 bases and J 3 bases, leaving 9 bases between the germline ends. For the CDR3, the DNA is TGTGCCAGCTCACCACCGAGAGATGGTGGGGCCAACGTCCTGACTTTC. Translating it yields CASSPPRDGGANVLTF. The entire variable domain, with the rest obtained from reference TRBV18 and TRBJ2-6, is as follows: NAGVMQNPRHLVRRRGQEARLRCSPMKGHSHVYWYRQLPEEGLKFMVYLQKENIIDESGMPKERFSAEFPKEGPSILRIQQVVRGDSAAYFCASSPPRDGGANVLTFGAGSRLTVL.

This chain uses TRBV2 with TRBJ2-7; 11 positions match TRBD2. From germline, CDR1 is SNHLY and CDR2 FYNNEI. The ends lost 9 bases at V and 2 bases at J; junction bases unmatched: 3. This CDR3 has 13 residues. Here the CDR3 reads CASYSGRAYEQYF. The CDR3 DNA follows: TGTGCCAGTTATAGCGGGAGGGCCTACGAGCAGTACTTC. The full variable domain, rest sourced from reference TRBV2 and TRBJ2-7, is EPEVTQTPSHQVTQMGQEVILRCVPISNHLYFYWYRQILGQKVEFLVSFYNNEISEKSEIFDDQFSVERPDGSNFTLKIRSTKLEDSAMYFCASYSGRAYEQYFGPGTRLTVT.

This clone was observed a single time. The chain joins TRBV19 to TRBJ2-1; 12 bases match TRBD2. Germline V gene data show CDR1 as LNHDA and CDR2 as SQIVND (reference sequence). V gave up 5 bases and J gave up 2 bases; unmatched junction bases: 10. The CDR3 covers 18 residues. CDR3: CASSGILPSGRAYNEQFF. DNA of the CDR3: TGTGCCAGTAGTGGTATATTGCCTAGCGGGAGGGCCTACAATGAGCAGTTCTTC.

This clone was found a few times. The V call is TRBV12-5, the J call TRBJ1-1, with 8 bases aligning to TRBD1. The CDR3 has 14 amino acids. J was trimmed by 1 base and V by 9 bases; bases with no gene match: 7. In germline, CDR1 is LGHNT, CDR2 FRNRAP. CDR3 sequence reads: CASSGGAWNTEAFF. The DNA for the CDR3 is TGTGCTAGCTCAGGGGGCGCGTGGAACACTGAAGCTTTCTTT.

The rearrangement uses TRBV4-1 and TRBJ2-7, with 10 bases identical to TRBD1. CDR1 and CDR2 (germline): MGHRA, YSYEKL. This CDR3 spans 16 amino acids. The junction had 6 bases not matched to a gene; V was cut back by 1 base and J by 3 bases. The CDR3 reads CASSQARDRGGYEQYF. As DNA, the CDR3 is TGCGCCAGCAGCCAAGCCCGGGACAGGGGAGGCTACGAGCAGTACTTC.

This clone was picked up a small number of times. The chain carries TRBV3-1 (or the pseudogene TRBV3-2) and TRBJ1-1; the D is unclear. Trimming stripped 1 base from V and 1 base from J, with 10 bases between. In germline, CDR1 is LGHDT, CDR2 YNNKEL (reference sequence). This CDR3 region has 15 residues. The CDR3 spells CASSQAGVGNTEAFF. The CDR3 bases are TGTGCCAGCAGCCAAGCGGGAGTGGGGAACACTGAAGCTTTCTTT.

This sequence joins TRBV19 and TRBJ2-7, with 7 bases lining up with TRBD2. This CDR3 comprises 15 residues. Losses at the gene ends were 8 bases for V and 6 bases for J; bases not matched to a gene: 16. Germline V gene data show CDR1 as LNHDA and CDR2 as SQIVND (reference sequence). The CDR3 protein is CASAPGRGFGGEQYF. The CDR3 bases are TGTGCCAGTGCCCCCGGGCGGGGGTTTGGGGGCGAGCAGTACTTC.

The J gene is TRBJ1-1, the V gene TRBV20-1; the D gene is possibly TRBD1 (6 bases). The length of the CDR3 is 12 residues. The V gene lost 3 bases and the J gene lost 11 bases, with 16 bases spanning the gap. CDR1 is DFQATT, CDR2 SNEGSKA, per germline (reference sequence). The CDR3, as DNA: TGCAGTGCTAGTCCCGACAGGAATAGTGCTTTCTTT. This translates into CSASPDRNSAFF.

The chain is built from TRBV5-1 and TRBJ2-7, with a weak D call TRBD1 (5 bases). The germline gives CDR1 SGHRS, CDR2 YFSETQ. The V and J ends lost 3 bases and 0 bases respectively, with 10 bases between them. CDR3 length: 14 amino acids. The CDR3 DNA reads TGCGCCAGCAGCTCATGGACACGCTCCTACGAGCAGTACTTC. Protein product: CASSSWTRSYEQYF.

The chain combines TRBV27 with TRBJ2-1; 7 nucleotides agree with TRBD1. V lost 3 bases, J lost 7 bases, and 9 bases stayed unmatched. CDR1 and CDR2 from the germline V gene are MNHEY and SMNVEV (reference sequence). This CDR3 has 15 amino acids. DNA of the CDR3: TGTGCCAGCAGTTTCAACAGGGGTTTTAGGAATGAGCAGTTCTTC. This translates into CASSFNRGFRNEQFF.

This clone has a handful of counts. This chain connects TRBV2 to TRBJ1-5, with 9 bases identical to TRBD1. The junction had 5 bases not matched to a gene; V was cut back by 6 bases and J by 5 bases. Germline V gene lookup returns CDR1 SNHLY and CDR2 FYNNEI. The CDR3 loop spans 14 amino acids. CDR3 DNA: TGTGCCAGCAGCGGACAGGGGAAGGATCAGCCCCAGCATTTT. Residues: CASSGQGKDQPQHF.

In DNA form, the CDR3 reads TGTGCCAGCAGTTATCAGGGGGCTTACTACAATGAGCAGTTCTTC. This encodes CASSYQGAYYNEQFF. J is TRBJ2-1 and V is TRBV6-5; 8 bases fit TRBD1. The CDR3 extends over 15 amino acids. Looked up from germline, CDR1 is MNHEY and CDR2 is SVGAGI. The V segment lost 3 bases and the J segment 3 bases; nucleotides outside the gene matches: 4.

CDR3 amino acids: CASSPGQLSSYEQYF. The CDR3 coding sequence is TGTGCCAGCAGCCCCGGACAGTTGAGCTCCTACGAGCAGTACTTC. The V and J genes are TRBV5-4 and TRBJ2-7; the D gene is possibly TRBD1 (6 bases). The length of the CDR3 is 15 residues. Germline values: CDR1 SGHNT, CDR2 YYREEE (reference sequence). With 4 bases removed from V and 0 bases from J, the gap between germline ends came to 14 bases.

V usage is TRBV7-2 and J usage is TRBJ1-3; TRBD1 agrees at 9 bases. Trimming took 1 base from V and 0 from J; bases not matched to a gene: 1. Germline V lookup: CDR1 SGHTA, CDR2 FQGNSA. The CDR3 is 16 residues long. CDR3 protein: CASSLGDRVSGNTIYF. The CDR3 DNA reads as TGTGCCAGCAGCTTAGGGGACAGGGTCTCTGGAAACACCATATATTTT.

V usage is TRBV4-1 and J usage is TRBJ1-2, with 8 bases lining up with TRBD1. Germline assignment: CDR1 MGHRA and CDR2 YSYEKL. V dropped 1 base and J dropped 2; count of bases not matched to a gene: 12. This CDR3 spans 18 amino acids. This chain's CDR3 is CASSQATSAGGGNYGYTF. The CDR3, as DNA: TGCGCCAGCAGCCAAGCCACCTCGGCAGGGGGCGGAAACTATGGCTACACCTTC.